The 9 T cell receptor beta chains below all came from one sample that was sequenced in a study of shared clonotypes between healthy human individuals (dated by TCRdb to the early 2020s). CD8 naive samples were obtained by positive selection for CCR7 among CD45RO-negative cells, yielding a CD45RA+CCR7+ population from which TemRA cells were excluded. The method was the immunoSEQ multiplex PCR assay. Drawn from immuneACCESS, this table holds only the in-frame rearrangements with V and J called that TCRdb kept. Clones are partly lost; checked studies trace under half to an unresolved V gene and leave the rest unexplained. The sample table shows under 1 million clones, and 90% to 97% are seen once. The ten largest clones represent less than 0.3% of the sample. Input material: naive CD8+ T cells sorted from blood. The sample's cell subset or site label, decoded: CD45RA+CCR7+. The receptor source for this set is a man aged 25 to 40 in good health.

V is TRBV27 and J is TRBJ2-7; 11 bases are a match to TRBD2. After removal of 3 bases from V and 2 bases from J, the junction contained 18 bases not matched to a gene. CDR1 is MNHEY and CDR2 is SMNVEV in the germline V gene (reference sequence). This CDR3 comprises 20 residues. The CDR3 sequence is CASSLEAGRLAGGRPYEQYF. The CDR3 nucleotides read TGTGCCAGCAGTTTGGAGGCAGGGAGGCTAGCGGGAGGCCGACCCTACGAGCAGTACTTC.

A single count supports this clone. The same CDR3 arises from other DNA sequences in this sample as well. The chain combines TRBV5-4 with TRBJ2-7, with D unresolved. Germline CDR1 SGHNT, CDR2 YYREEE (reference sequence). The CDR3 is made up of 13 amino acids. Trimming cost V 0 bases and J 5 bases, with 9 bases left between them. CDR3 in amino acids: CASSLGQKDEQYF. The CDR3 DNA reads TGTGCCAGCAGCTTGGGCCAAAAGGACGAGCAGTACTTC. Full variable domain (rest looked up from reference TRBV5-4 and TRBJ2-7): ETGVTQSPTHLIKTRGQQVTLRCSSQSGHNTVSWYQQALGQGPQFIFQYYREEENGRGNFPPRFSGLQFPNYSSELNVNALELDDSALYLCASSLGQKDEQYFGPGTRLTVT.

This sequence joins TRBV9 and TRBJ2-7; D perhaps matches TRBD1 (6 bases). This CDR3 has 13 amino acids. Germline V gene lookup returns CDR1 SGDLS and CDR2 YYNGEE. Trimming pared 3 bases from V and 6 bases from J, leaving 13 bases between. CDR3: CASSEGTGREQYF. The CDR3 nucleotides are TGTGCCAGCAGCGAGGGTACAGGGCGCGAGCAGTACTTC.

The V gene is TRBV28, the J gene TRBJ2-1, with unresolved D. The CDR3 contains 13 residues. The germline V gene has CDR1 MDHEN and CDR2 SYDVKM. The V end lost 6 bases, the J end lost 4 bases, and 10 bases lay between the germline ends. The CDR3 sequence: CASSPAGYNEQFF. The CDR3 coding sequence is TGTGCCAGCAGCCCCGCTGGGTACAATGAGCAGTTCTTC.

This chain joins TRBV7-9 and TRBJ2-1; 8 bases agree with TRBD2. Trimming removed 5 bases from V and 8 bases from J; junction bases left unmatched: 8. The CDR3 contains 14 residues. CDR1 SEHNR and CDR2 FQNEAQ come from the germline V gene (reference sequence). CDR3 loop: CASSTNGRGHEQFF. In DNA form, the CDR3 reads TGTGCCAGCAGCACCAACGGGAGGGGCCATGAGCAGTTCTTC.

The chain carries TRBV9 and TRBJ1-5; D call uncertain. Germline lookup yields CDR1 SGDLS and CDR2 YYNGEE. V dropped 0 bases and J dropped 6 bases, with 13 bases sitting between them. The CDR3 length is 15 residues. This chain's CDR3 is CASSVGGGLGQPQHF. The CDR3 nucleotides are TGTGCCAGCAGCGTAGGAGGAGGGTTGGGTCAGCCCCAGCATTTT. The variable domain in full, completed from reference TRBV9 and TRBJ1-5, reads DSGVTQTPKHLITATGQRVTLRCSPRSGDLSVYWYQQSLDQGLQFLIQYYNGEERAKGNILERFSAQQFPDLHSELNLSSLELGDSALYFCASSVGGGLGQPQHFGDGTRLSIL.

The gene calls are TRBV9 and TRBJ1-2; 8 nucleotides line up with TRBD1. Germline CDR1 and CDR2: SGDLS and YYNGEE. The J segment lost 4 bases and the V segment lost 4 bases, leaving 9 bases of the junction unmatched. This CDR3 has 15 residues. The CDR3 region has the DNA TGTGCCAGCAGCAGCGCCGGGACAGGCATCTATGGCTACACCTTC. As protein: CASSSAGTGIYGYTF. Combining the CDR3 with reference TRBV9 and TRBJ1-2 gives the whole variable domain DSGVTQTPKHLITATGQRVTLRCSPRSGDLSVYWYQQSLDQGLQFLIQYYNGEERAKGNILERFSAQQFPDLHSELNLSSLELGDSALYFCASSSAGTGIYGYTFGSGTRLTVV.

Concerning this clone itself: Other nucleotide sequences in the sample specify the same CDR3. The chain combines TRBV6-5 with TRBJ2-7, with TRBD1 matching over 11 bases. Germline CDR1 MNHEY, CDR2 SVGAGI. J lost 3 bases, V lost 5 bases, and 3 bases had no gene match. CDR3 length: 14 residues. The CDR3 sequence: CASSAGTGGYEQYF. The CDR3 DNA is TGTGCCAGCAGTGCTGGGACAGGGGGCTACGAGCAGTACTTC.

The rearrangement joins TRBV27 to TRBJ2-2, with 9 bases fitting TRBD2. The CDR3 spans 15 residues. J lost 1 base, V lost 5 bases, and 2 bases had no gene match. Germline V gene lookup returns CDR1 MNHEY and CDR2 SMNVEV (reference sequence). CDR3 in amino acids: CASSILAGNTGELFF. Written as DNA, the CDR3 is TGTGCCAGCAGTATACTAGCGGGGAACACCGGGGAGCTGTTTTTT.